This TCR beta chain derives from a study of control samples from healthy donors and cancer patients. The V segment lost 0 bases and the J segment 3 bases; nucleotides outside the gene matches: 3. Germline V gene sequence: CDR1 ENHRY, CDR2 SYGVKD. The CDR3 runs to 16 residues. Profiling relied on immunoSEQ multiplex PCR, and the TCRdb table lists in-frame clones only, not all of them. Altogether 90,000 to 100,000 clones are present, around three quarters being singletons, with the ten largest covering about 10%. This sequence was found in a woman aged 25 to 39 in good health. This rearrangement joins TRBV10-3 to TRBJ2-1; TRBD2 matches at 9 bases. Sequences were obtained from blood. CDR3 in DNA: TGTGCCATCAGTGAGTCTTTTAGCGGGGGCTACAATGAGCAGTTCTTC. Its translation: CAISESFSGGYNEQFF.